This is a list of T cell receptor beta chains from one sample in a study of TIL therapy for anti-PD-1-resistant metastatic lung cancer. The protocol was immunoSEQ multiplex PCR, while the TCRdb copy is restricted to in-frame clones and leaves out a portion. The repertoire has about 17,000 clones, about three quarters of them found once; the top ten carry 7.4%. The specimen comprised blood, sampled at baseline. The origin of the receptors is a person aged 25 to 79 with non-small cell lung cancer. Each CDR3 is given with its conserved first and last residue. The order of the fields is J gene, clone size, D gene, V gene, CDR3 protein, CDR3 DNA. D genes are given only for firm matches. Size tells how often a clone was seen (once, few, many) or the class of an expanded clone, and some rows leave it out.

>TRBJ1-4|NA|NA|TRBV7-9
CASSLRVNEKLFF
TGTGCCAGCAGCTTACGGGTTAATGAAAAACTGTTTTTT
>TRBJ1-6|once|TRBD1|TRBV2
CARRVGQGGSPLHF
TGTGCCAGGAGAGTAGGACAGGGGGGTTCACCCCTCCACTTT
>TRBJ1-6|NA|TRBD1|TRBV4-1
CASSQDPGGSRSPLHF
TGCGCCAGCAGCCAAGATCCAGGGGGCAGCCGTTCACCCCTCCACTTT
>TRBJ1-5|few|NA|TRBV12-3/TRBV12-4
CASSRHEDQPQHF
TGTGCCAGCAGTCGGCACGAAGATCAGCCCCAGCATTTT
>TRBJ2-5|NA|NA|TRBV7-3
CASSLAGGGETQYF
TGTGCCAGCAGCTTAGCGGGCGGCGGAGAGACCCAGTACTTC
>TRBJ1-2|few|NA|TRBV14
CASSQEPGLLYGYTF
TGTGCCAGCAGCCAAGAGCCGGGCCTCCTCTATGGCTACACCTTC
>TRBJ1-1|once|NA|TRBV5-5
CASSLATGSEAFF
TGTGCCAGCAGCTTGGCCACGGGGAGTGAAGCTTTCTTT
>TRBJ2-2|NA|TRBD2|TRBV28
CASSLWGLAGGPGELFF
TGTGCCAGCAGTTTATGGGGACTAGCGGGAGGCCCCGGGGAGCTGTTTTTT
>TRBJ2-3|NA|NA|TRBV6-4
CASSAHRALTDTQYF
TGTGCCAGCAGTGCCCATCGGGCCCTCACAGATACGCAGTATTTT
>TRBJ1-6|NA|NA|TRBV6-1
CASSEQPNSPLHF
TGTGCCAGCAGTGAACAGCCTAATTCACCCCTCCACTTT
>TRBJ1-1|few|NA|TRBV9
CASSRYLMGTEAFF
TGTGCCAGCAGCCGCTACCTCATGGGCACTGAAGCTTTCTTT
>TRBJ2-7|NA|TRBD1|TRBV10-3
CAIRSQTGGGEQYF
TGTGCCATCAGATCACAGACAGGGGGCGGCGAGCAGTACTTC
>TRBJ2-2|NA|NA|TRBV30
CAWNVGSRTGELFF
TGTGCCTGGAACGTCGGCAGCCGAACCGGGGAGCTGTTTTTT
>TRBJ1-1|NA|NA|TRBV19
CASSPFYTEAFF
TGTGCCAGTAGTCCCTTCTACACTGAAGCTTTCTTT
>TRBJ1-2|NA|NA|TRBV4-2
CASSQDRQATYGYTF
TGTGCCAGCAGCCAAGATCGACAGGCGACATATGGCTACACCTTC
>TRBJ2-5|NA|TRBD1|TRBV4-1
CASSQEWPTGWETQYF
TGCGCCAGCAGCCAAGAGTGGCCGACAGGGTGGGAGACCCAGTACTTC
>TRBJ2-1|once|TRBD2|TRBV6-5
CASSYFGLASSAQFF
TGTGCCAGCAGTTACTTTGGACTAGCGTCTAGTGCGCAGTTCTTC
>TRBJ2-3|once|TRBD2|TRBV2
CASARGGGNTDTQYF
TGTGCCAGCGCTCGCGGCGGGGGGAACACAGATACGCAGTATTTT
>TRBJ1-5|few|TRBD1|TRBV5-1
CASSLGQGREQPQHF
TGCGCCAGCAGCTTAGGACAGGGCAGAGAGCAGCCCCAGCATTTT
>TRBJ1-2|once|NA|TRBV6-4
CASSDSIGFGYTF
TGTGCCAGCAGTGACTCGATAGGATTCGGCTACACCTTC
>TRBJ2-7|NA|TRBD2|TRBV6-5
CASTLREVYEQYF
TGTGCCAGCACACTGCGGGAGGTCTACGAGCAGTACTTC
>TRBJ2-3|once|NA|TRBV27
CASSLQGMETDTQYF
TGTGCCAGCAGTTTGCAGGGGATGGAGACAGATACGCAGTATTTT
>TRBJ1-3|NA|NA|TRBV19
CASRTGNTIYF
TGTGCCAGTAGGACAGGAAACACCATATATTTT
>TRBJ1-2|once|NA|TRBV25-1
CASEGSYSYGYTF
TGTGCCAGTGAAGGATCCTACTCGTATGGCTACACCTTC
>TRBJ2-1|NA|TRBD2|TRBV27
CASSFTLAGVRNEQFF
TGTGCCAGCAGTTTCACCTTAGCGGGAGTTCGGAATGAGCAGTTCTTC
>TRBJ1-6|NA|NA|TRBV12-5
CASGPPGLGNSPLHF
TGTGCTAGTGGTCCCCCGGGACTAGGTAATTCACCCCTCCACTTT
>TRBJ2-5|NA|TRBD2|TRBV28
CASTRGGGETQYF
TGTGCCAGCACCCGGGGGGGAGGTGAGACCCAGTACTTC
>TRBJ1-1|few|NA|TRBV6-4
CASSVQMNTEAFF
TGTGCCAGCAGTGTACAGATGAACACTGAAGCTTTCTTT